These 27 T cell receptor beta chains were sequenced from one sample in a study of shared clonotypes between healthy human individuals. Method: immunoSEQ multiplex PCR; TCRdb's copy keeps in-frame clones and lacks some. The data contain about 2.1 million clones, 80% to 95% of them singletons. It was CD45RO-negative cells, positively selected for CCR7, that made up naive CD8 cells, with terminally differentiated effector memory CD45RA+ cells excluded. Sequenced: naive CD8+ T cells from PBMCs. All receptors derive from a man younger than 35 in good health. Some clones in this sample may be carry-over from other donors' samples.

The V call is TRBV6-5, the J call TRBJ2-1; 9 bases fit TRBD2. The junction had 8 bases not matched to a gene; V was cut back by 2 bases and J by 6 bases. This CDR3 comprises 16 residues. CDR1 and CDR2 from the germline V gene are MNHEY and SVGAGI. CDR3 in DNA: TGTGCCAGCAGTTACCCCGGTAGCGGGGGAGTCAATGAGCAGTTCTTC. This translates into CASSYPGSGGVNEQFF.

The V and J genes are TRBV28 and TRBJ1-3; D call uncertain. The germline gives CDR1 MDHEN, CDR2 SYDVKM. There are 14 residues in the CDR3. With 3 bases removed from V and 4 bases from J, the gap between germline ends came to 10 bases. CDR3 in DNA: TGTGCCAGCAGTTTCTTAGGCTCCGGAAACACCATATATTTT. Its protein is CASSFLGSGNTIYF.

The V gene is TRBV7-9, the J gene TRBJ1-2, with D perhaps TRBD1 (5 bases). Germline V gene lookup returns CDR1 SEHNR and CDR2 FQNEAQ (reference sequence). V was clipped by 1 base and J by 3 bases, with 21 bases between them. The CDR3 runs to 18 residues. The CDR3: CASSLEGSSEGAHYGYTF. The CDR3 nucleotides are TGTGCCAGCAGCTTAGAAGGGAGCTCTGAAGGGGCTCACTATGGCTACACCTTC.

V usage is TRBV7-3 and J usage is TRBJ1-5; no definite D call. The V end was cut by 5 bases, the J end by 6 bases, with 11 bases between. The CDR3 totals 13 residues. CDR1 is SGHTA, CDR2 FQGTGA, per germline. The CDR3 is CASSLHGGQPQHF. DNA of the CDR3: TGTGCCAGCAGCCTACACGGAGGTCAGCCCCAGCATTTT.

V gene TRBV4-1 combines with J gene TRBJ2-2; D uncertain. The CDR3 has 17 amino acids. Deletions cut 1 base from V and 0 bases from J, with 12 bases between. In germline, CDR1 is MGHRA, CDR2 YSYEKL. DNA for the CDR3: TGCGCCAGCAGCCAAGTCCCCCCGGAAGCGAACACCGGGGAGCTGTTTTTT. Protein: CASSQVPPEANTGELFF.

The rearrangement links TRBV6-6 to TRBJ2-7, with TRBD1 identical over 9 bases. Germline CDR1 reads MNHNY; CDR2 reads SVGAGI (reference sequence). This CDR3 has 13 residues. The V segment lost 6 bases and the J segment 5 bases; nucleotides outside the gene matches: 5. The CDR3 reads CASRTGTGNEQYF. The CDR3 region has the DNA TGTGCCAGCAGAACCGGGACAGGGAACGAGCAGTACTTC.

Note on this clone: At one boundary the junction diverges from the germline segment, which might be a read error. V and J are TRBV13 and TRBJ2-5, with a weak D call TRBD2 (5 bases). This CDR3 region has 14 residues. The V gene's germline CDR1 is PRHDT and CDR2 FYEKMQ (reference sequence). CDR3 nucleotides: TGTGCCAGCAGTCCGAGGGCCTTGCAAGAGGCCCAGTACTTC. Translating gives CASSPRALQEAQYF.

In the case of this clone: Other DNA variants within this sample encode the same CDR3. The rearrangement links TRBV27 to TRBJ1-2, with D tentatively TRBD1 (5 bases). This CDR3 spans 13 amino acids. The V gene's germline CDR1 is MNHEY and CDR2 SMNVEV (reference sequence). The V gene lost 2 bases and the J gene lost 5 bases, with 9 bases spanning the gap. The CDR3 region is CASSLGTGYGYTF. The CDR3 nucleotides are TGTGCCAGCAGTTTAGGGACGGGTTATGGCTACACCTTC.

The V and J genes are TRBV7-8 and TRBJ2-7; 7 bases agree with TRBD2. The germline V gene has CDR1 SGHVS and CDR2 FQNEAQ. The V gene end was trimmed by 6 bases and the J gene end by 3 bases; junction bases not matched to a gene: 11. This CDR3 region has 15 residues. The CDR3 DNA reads TGTGCCAGCAGACCTTCCGGGACTACTGACTACGAGCAGTACTTC. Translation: CASRPSGTTDYEQYF.

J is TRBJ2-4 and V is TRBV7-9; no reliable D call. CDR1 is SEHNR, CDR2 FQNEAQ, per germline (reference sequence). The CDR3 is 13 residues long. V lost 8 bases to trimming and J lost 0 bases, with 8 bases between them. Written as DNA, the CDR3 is TGTGCCAGCGGCGAGATAGCCAAAAACATTCAGTACTTC. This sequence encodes CASGEIAKNIQYF.

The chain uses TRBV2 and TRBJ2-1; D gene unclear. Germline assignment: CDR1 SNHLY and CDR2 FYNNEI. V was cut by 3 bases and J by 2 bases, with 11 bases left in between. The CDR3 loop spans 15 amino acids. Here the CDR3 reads CASSDETGPYNEQFF. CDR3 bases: TGTGCCAGCAGTGACGAGACTGGACCCTACAATGAGCAGTTCTTC.

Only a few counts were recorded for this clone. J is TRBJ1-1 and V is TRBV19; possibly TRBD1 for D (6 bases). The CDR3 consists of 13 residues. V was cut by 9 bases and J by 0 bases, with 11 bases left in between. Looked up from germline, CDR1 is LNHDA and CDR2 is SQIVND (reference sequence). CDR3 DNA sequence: TGTGCCAGCGGACAGCACATGAACACTGAAGCTTTCTTT. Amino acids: CASGQHMNTEAFF.

The CDR3, as DNA: TGTGCCAGCAGTTCGACGCTAGCGGGAGGGCCAAACGAGCAGTACTTC. Protein product: CASSSTLAGGPNEQYF. The rearrangement uses TRBV27 and TRBJ2-7; TRBD2 matches 12 bases. The CDR3 has 16 amino acids. Germline CDR1 is MNHEY and CDR2 is SMNVEV (reference sequence). V trimming: 4 bases; J trimming: 5 bases; junction bases outside the gene matches: 9.

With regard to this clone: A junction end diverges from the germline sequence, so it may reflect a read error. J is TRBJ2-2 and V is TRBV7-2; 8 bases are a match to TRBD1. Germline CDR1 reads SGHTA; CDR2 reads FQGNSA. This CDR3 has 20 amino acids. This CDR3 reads CASSLAIKYGQGRYTGELFF. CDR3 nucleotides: TGTGCCAGCAGCCTAGCTATAAAATACGGACAGGGCCGTTATACCGGGGAGCTGTTTTTT.

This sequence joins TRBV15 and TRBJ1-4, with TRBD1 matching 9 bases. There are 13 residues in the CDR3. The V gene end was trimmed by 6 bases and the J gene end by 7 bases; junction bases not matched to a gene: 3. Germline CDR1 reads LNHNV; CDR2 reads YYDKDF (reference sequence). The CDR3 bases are TGTGCCACCAGGGACAGGGGTTTTGAAAAACTGTTTTTT. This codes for CATRDRGFEKLFF.

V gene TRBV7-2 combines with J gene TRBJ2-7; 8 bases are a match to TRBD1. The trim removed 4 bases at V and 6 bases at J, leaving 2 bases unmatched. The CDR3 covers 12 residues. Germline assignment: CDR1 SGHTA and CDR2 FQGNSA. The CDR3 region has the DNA TGTGCCAGCAGCTGGACAGGGTCCGAGCAGTACTTC. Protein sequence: CASSWTGSEQYF.

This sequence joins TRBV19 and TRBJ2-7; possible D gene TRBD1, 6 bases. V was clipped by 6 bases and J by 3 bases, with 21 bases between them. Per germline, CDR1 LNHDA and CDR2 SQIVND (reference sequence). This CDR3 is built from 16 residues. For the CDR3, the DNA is TGTGCCAGTAGCCTGACAGGAACCAGAAAGATCTACGAGCAGTACTTC. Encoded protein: CASSLTGTRKIYEQYF.

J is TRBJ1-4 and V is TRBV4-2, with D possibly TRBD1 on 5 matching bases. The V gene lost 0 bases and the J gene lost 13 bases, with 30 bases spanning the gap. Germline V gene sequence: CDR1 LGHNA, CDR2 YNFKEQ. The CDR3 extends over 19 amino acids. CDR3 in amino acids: CASSQDQVRFPLVARGLFF. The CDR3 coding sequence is TGTGCCAGCAGCCAAGATCAAGTTAGGTTTCCTCTTGTTGCTAGGGGACTGTTTTTT.

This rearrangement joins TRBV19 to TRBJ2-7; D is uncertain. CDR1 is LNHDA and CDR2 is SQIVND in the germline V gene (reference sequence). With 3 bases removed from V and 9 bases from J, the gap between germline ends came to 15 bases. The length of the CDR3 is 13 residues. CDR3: CASSMVGFSGQYF. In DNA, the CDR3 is TGTGCCAGTAGTATGGTGGGCTTTTCTGGGCAGTACTTC.

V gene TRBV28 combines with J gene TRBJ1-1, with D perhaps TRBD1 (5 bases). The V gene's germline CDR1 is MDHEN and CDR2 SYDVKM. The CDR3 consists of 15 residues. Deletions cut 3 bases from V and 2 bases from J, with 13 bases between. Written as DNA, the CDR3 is TGTGCCAGCAGTTTGCCTGGACAAGCAAACACTGAAGCTTTCTTT. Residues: CASSLPGQANTEAFF.

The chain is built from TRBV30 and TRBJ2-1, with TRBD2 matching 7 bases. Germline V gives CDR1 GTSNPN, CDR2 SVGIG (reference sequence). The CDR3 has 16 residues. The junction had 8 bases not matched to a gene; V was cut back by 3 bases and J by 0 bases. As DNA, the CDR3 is TGTGCCTGGAGCCGCTCTAGCGGCAGCTCCTACAATGAGCAGTTCTTC. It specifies CAWSRSSGSSYNEQFF.

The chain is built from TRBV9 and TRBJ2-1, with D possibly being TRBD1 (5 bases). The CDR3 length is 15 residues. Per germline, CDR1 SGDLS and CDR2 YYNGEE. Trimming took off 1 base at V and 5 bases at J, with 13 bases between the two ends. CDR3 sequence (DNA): TGTGCCAGCAGCGTATTCCAGGGTCCAAACAATGAGCAGTTCTTC. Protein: CASSVFQGPNNEQFF.

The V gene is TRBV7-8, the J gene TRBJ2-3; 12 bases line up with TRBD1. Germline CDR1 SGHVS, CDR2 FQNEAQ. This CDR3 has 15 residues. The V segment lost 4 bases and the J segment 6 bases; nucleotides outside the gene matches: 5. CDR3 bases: TGTGCCAGCAGCTCCCGGGACAGGGGGCACGATACGCAGTATTTT. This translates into CASSSRDRGHDTQYF.

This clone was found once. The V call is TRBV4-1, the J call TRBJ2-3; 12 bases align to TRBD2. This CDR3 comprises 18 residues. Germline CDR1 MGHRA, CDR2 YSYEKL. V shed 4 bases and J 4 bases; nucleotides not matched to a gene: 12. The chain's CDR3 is CASSPSSGRAYSADTQYF. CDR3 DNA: TGCGCCAGCAGCCCATCTAGCGGGAGGGCCTACAGTGCAGATACGCAGTATTTT.

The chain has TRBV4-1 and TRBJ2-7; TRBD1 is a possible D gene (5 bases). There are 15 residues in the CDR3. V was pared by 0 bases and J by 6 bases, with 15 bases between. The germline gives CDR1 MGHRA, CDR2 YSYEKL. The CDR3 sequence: CASSQEKGPGGEQYF. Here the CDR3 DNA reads TGCGCCAGCAGCCAAGAAAAGGGGCCAGGCGGCGAGCAGTACTTC.

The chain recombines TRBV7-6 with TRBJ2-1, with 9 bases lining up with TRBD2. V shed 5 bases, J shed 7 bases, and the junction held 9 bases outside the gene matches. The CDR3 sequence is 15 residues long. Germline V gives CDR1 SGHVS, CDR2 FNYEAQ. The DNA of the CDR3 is TGTGCCAGCAGCCGACTAGCGGAAGCTCGGAATGAGCAGTTCTTC. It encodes CASSRLAEARNEQFF.

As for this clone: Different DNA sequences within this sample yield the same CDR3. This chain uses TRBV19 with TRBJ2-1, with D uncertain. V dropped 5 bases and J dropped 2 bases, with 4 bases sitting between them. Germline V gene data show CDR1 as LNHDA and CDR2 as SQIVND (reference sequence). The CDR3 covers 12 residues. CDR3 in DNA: TGTGCCAGTAGTTCCCCCTACAATGAGCAGTTCTTC. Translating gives CASSSPYNEQFF.